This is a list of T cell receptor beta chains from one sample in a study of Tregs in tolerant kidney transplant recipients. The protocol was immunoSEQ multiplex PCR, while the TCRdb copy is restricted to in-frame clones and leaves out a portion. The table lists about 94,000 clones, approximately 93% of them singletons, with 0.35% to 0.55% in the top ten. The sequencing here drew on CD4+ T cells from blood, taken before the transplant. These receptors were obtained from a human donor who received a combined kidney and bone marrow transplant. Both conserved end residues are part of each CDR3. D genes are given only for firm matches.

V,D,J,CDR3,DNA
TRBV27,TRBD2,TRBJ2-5,CASSFYALAGGPTYF,TGTGCCAGCAGTTTTTACGCCCTAGCGGGAGGGCCGACGTACTTC
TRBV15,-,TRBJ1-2,CATSKNTYSGANYGYTF,TGTGCCACCAGCAAAAATACCTACTCAGGGGCTAACTATGGCTACACCTTC
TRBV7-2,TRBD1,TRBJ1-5,CASSRGGPGQPQHF,TGTGCCAGCAGCCGAGGGGGCCCGGGACAGCCCCAGCATTTT
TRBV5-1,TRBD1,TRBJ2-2,CASSLDRDNTGELFF,TGCGCCAGCAGCCTCGACAGGGACAACACCGGGGAGCTGTTTTTT
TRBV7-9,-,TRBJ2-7,CASSLQSSYEQYF,TGTGCCAGCAGCCTACAGAGCTCCTACGAGCAGTACTTC
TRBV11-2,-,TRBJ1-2,CASSPRGYGYTF,TGTGCCAGCAGCCCGCGGGGCTATGGCTACACCTTC
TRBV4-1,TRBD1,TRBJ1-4,CASSKQGETIEKLFF,TGCGCCAGCAGTAAGCAGGGGGAAACAATTGAAAAACTGTTTTTT
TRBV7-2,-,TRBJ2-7,CASSLDRYSNEQYF,TGTGCCAGCAGCTTAGATCGATACTCCAACGAGCAGTACTTC
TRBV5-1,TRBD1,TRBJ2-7,CASSWGQAYEQYF,TGCGCCAGCAGCTGGGGACAGGCCTACGAGCAGTACTTC
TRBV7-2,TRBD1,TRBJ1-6,CASSNTGATINSPLHF,TGTGCCAGCAGCAACACAGGGGCAACCATTAATTCACCCCTCCACTTT
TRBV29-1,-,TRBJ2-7,CSYRVNYEQYF,TGCAGCTACAGGGTTAACTACGAGCAGTACTTC
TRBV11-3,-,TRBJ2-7,CASSLDSTYEQYF,TGTGCCAGCAGCTTAGACAGTACCTACGAGCAGTACTTC
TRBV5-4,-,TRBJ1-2,CASSPDRNYGYTF,TGTGCCAGCAGCCCAGACAGGAACTATGGCTACACCTTC